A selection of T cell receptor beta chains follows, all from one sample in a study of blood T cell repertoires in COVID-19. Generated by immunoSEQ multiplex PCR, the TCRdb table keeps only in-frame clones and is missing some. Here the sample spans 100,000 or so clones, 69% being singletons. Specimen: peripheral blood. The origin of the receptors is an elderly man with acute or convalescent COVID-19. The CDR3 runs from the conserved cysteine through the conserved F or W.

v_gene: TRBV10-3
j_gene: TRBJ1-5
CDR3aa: CAIRGGFNQPQHF

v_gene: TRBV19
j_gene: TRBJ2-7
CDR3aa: CASSPGNSGSYEQYF

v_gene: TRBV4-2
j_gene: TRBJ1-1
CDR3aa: CASSPGDHTEAFF

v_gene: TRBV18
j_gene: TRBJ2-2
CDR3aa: CASSSGTGDTGELFF

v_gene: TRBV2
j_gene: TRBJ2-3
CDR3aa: CASSPQLAGRTDTQYF

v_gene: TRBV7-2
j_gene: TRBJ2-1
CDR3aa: CASSLGLAGYNEQFF

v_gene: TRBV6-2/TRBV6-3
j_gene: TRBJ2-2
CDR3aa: CASNPPGKSTNTGELFF

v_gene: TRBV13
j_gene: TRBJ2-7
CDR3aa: CASSLDQTGPYEQYF

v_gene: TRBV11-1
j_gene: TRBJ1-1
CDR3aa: CASSLGSQGRGTEAFF

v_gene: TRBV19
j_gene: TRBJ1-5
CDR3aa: CASSRTFRDQPQHF

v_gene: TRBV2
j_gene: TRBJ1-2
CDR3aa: CASLGQNYGYTF

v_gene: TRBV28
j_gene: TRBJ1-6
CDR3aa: CASISTVAYYNSPLHF

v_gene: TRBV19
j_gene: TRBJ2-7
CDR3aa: CASSIEGGPREQYF

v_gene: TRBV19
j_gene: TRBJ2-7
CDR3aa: CASNPGHPYEQYF

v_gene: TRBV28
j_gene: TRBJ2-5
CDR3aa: CASSLLLYQETQYF

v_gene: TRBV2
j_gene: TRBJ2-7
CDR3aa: CASSQGTGPAYEQYF

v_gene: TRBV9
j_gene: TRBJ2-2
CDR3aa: CASSVNRYTGELFF

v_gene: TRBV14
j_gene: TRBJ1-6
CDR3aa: CASSPDIVGSPLHF

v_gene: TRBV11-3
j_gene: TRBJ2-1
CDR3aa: CASSSMTSGRINEQFF

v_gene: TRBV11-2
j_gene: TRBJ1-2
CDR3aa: CASSPRQGTDGYTF

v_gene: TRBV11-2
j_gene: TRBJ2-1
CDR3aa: CASSTEWSVSYNEQFF

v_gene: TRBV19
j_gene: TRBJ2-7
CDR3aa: CASSPDRATLYEQYF

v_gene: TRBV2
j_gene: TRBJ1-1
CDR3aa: CASSNRGYTEAFF

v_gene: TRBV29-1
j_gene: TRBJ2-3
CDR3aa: CSVDFGQGGDTQYF

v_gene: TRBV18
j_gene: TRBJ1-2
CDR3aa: CASSPTREVGYTF

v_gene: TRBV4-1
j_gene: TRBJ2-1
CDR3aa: CASSQVGLAERNEQFF

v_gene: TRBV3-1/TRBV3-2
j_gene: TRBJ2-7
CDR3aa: CASSQDHYQVYEQYF

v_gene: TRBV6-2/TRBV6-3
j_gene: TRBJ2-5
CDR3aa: CASSSGLALPETQYF

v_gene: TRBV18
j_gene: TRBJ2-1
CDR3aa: CASSPSGETEQFF

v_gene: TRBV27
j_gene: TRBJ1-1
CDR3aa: CASSLVPGGANTEAFF

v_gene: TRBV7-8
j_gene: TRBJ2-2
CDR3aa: CASSPSVRELFF

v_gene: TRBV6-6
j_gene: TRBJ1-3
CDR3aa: CASITGWGRNTIYF

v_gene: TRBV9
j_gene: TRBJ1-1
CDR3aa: CASSVDWVGGEAFF

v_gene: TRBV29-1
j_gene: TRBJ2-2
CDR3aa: CSARSYTGELFF

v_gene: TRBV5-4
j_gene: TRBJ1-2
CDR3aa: CASSLQGNYGYTF

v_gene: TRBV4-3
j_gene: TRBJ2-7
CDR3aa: CASSQDLASYEQYF

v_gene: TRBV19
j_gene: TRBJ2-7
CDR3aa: CASRPLGAGENEQYF

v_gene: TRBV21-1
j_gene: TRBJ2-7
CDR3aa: CASSKQGEQYF

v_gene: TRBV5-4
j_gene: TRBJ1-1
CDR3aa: CASSFEWGGTEAFF

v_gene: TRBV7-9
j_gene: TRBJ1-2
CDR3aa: CASSLGRAGEGYTF

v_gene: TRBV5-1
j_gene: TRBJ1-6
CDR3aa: CASSSPTTGVDSPLHF

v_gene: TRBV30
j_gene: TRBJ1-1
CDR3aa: CAWSRYTGNTEAFF

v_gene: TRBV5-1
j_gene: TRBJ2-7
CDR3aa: CASSLDSPYYAEQYF

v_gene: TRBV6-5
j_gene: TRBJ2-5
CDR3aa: CASSSTGQETQYF

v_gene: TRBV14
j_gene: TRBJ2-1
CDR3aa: CASSTRTSGSSIYNEQFF

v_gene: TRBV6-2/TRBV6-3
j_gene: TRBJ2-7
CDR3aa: CASSYTDRRVIEQYF

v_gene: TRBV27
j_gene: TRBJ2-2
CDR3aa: CASSTSYLLASAGELFF

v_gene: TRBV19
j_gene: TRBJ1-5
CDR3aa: CASEGGAGVGNQPQHF